A single sample gave rise to the 13 T cell receptor beta chains below, sequenced in a study of regulatory T cells in long-lasting Graves disease. Both iRepertoire HTBI primers and Arm-PCR of CDR3 regions were used to build the TCR beta libraries. TCRdb itself ran the multiplex PCR reads through MiXCR, one entry per CDR3 protein. The sample consists of a few hundred thousand distinct CDR3 sequences, roughly 25% of them appearing once. The time point was: persistent/refractory GD, antithyroid drugs over 5 years with positive TRAb. From RNA extracted from PBMCs, the TCR library was made. The specimen comprised peripheral blood mononuclear cells (PBMCs), sampled when the disease was refractory, from a patient treated with antithyroid drugs. The source is a middle-aged woman with Graves disease.

This clonotype was detected only a few times. The J gene is TRBJ1-4, the V gene TRBV5-5; 10 bases map to TRBD1. V trimming: 0 bases; J trimming: 3 bases; junction bases outside the gene matches: 5. The germline V gene encodes CDR1 SGHKS and CDR2 YYEKEE (reference sequence). This CDR3 is 17 amino acids long. CDR3 coding DNA: TGTGCCAGCAGCTTGGTGGGACAGGGGTTCGCTAATGAAAAACTGTTTTTT. This encodes CASSLVGQGFANEKLFF.

This clonotype was picked up many times. The DNA of the CDR3 is TGTGCCAGCAGCGTGTTACGAGAGACCCAGTACTTC. It specifies CASSVLRETQYF. The rearrangement links TRBV11-1 to TRBJ2-5, with D unclear. Germline CDR1 and CDR2: SGHAT and FQDESV (reference sequence). V was cut by 5 bases and J by 4 bases, with 8 bases left in between. The CDR3 consists of 12 residues.

This clonotype has a count of ten or more. The rearrangement links TRBV5-6 to TRBJ2-7; D not certain. V was trimmed by 0 bases and J by 5 bases, leaving 12 bases between them. The length of the CDR3 is 14 residues. Germline V gene sequence: CDR1 SGHDT, CDR2 YYEEEE. The CDR3 DNA follows: TGTGCCAGCAGCTTGGCCGCAGGCTTCCACGAGCAGTACTTC. This gives the protein CASSLAAGFHEQYF.

The chain combines TRBV15 with TRBJ2-7, with D perhaps given as TRBD1 or TRBD2 (5 bases each). Germline V gene lookup returns CDR1 LNHNV and CDR2 YYDKDF (reference sequence). The CDR3 runs 15 residues. V gave up 4 bases and J gave up 0 bases, with 13 bases separating them. DNA for the CDR3: TGTGCCACCAGCAAAGGGGCGGGCCCCTCCTACGAGCAGTACTTC. It codes for CATSKGAGPSYEQYF.

Comments on this clonotype: A read error is possible here, since a much larger clone lies one base away. V is TRBV2 and J is TRBJ2-3, with TRBD1 as a possible D gene (5 bases). V gave up 2 bases and J gave up 11 bases, with 14 bases separating them. The CDR3 runs 13 residues. Germline CDR1 is SNHLY and CDR2 is FYNNEI. The CDR3 nucleotides read TGTGCCAGCAGTGAAAACCCCGGACACGGGCAGTATTTT. It encodes CASSENPGHGQYF.

Comments on this clonotype: This may be a read error, as it is one base from a much larger clone. V gene TRBV2 combines with J gene TRBJ1-1; weak D call: TRBD1 (5 bases). Germline loops: CDR1 SNHLY, CDR2 FYNNEI. The CDR3 has 14 amino acids. Trimming removed 5 bases at V and 7 bases at J, with 17 bases between. CDR3 DNA: TGTGCCAGCAGTTACCCGGCAGGGTTGGGTGAAGCTTTCTTT. The encoded protein is CASSYPAGLGEAFF.

Concerning this clonotype itself: A junction end diverges from the germline sequence, so it may reflect a read error. This chain connects TRBV18 to TRBJ2-7; possibly TRBD2 for D (5 bases). There are 13 residues in the CDR3. Germline CDR1 and CDR2: KGHSH and LQKENI. The CDR3 reads CASSPSGGWRHSF. DNA of the CDR3: TGTGCCAGCTCACCCTCAGGCGGCTGGAGGCATTCCTTC.

In this sample, this clonotype turned up many times. V usage is TRBV28 and J usage is TRBJ1-1, with D perhaps TRBD1 (6 bases). The germline CDR1 and CDR2 sequences are MDHEN and SYDVKM. The V gene lost 5 bases and the J gene lost 11 bases, with 15 bases spanning the gap. The CDR3 sequence is 12 residues long. CDR3: CASSATGFRAFF. CDR3 bases: TGTGCCAGCAGTGCCACAGGGTTTCGGGCTTTCTTT.

Notes on this clonotype: The junction shows a germline mismatch at one end, possibly a read error. The V and J genes are TRBV7-9 and TRBJ2-7, with D perhaps TRBD1 (5 bases). The germline V gene has CDR1 SEHNR and CDR2 FQNEAQ (reference sequence). CDR3 length: 13 residues. The chain's CDR3 is CGSKGAKYHEQYF. CDR3 DNA: TGTGGCAGCAAAGGGGCGAAGTACCACGAGCAGTACTTC.

This clonotype has only a few counts. This sequence joins TRBV20-1 and TRBJ2-3, with unresolved D. V lost 1 base to trimming and J lost 1 base, with 9 bases between them. The CDR3 extends over 14 amino acids. Germline V gene data show CDR1 as DFQATT and CDR2 as SNEGSKA (reference sequence). CDR3 region: CSARVRHGTDTQYF. The CDR3 nucleotides are TGCAGTGCTAGAGTCAGACATGGCACAGATACGCAGTATTTT.

The chain combines TRBV7-2 with TRBJ2-2, with D possibly TRBD2 on 6 matching bases. The V and J ends lost 5 bases and 2 bases respectively, with 12 bases between them. Germline V gene lookup returns CDR1 SGHTA and CDR2 FQGNSA. The length of the CDR3 is 15 residues. CDR3 DNA: TGTGCCAGCAGCCCAATTAGCGGAAACACCGGGGAGCTGTTTTTT. Its protein is CASSPISGNTGELFF.

This clonotype was detected once. DNA of the CDR3: TGTGCCAGCACTGGAGGGAGGGGGAAGTACAATGAGCAGTTCTTC. It codes for CASTGGRGKYNEQFF. This chain links TRBV6-2 or TRBV6-3 with TRBJ2-1; D possibly corresponds to TRBD2 (7 bases). The CDR3 runs to 15 residues. Germline V gives CDR1 MNHEY, CDR2 SVGEGT. Trimming removed 7 bases at V and 4 bases at J, with 17 bases between.

This clonotype was recorded at least ten times. The gene calls are TRBV12-3 or TRBV12-4 and TRBJ1-2; 7 bases are shared with TRBD1. V dropped 6 bases and J dropped 5; count of bases not matched to a gene: 6. CDR3 length: 13 amino acids. CDR3 nucleotides: TGTGCCAGCAGAACCGGGACAGAGTATGGCTACACCTTC. The encoded protein is CASRTGTEYGYTF.